The 32 T cell receptor beta chains given below trace back to one sample, sequenced in a study of radiotherapy plus CTLA-4 blockade in lung cancer. TCRdb keeps only in-frame clones here, not all; method: immunoSEQ multiplex PCR. The sample contains tens of thousands of clones, around 86% of which appear only once. The material was peripheral blood, obtained from a patient treated with radiotherapy plus ipilimumab. The receptors originated from a human donor with non-small cell lung cancer that progressed on radiotherapy plus ipilimumab.

The chain employs TRBV18 and TRBJ2-7; TRBD2 matches 10 bases. CDR3 size: 16 residues. V lost 0 bases to trimming and J lost 4 bases; unmatched junction nucleotides: 6. Germline V lookup: CDR1 KGHSH, CDR2 LQKENI. The CDR3 protein is CASSPPSGRANYEQYF. For the CDR3, the DNA is TGTGCCAGCTCACCACCAAGCGGGAGGGCAAATTACGAGCAGTACTTC.

The chain links TRBV5-6 to TRBJ2-6; no clear D. Trimming took 2 bases from V and 0 from J, leaving 6 bases between them. CDR1 and CDR2 (germline): SGHDT, YYEEEE. The CDR3 is 15 amino acids. The CDR3, as DNA: TGTGCCAGCAGCTTCAGGAGCTCTGGGGCCAACGTCCTGACTTTC. Its translation is CASSFRSSGANVLTF.

This clone was seen more than once but under ten times. The rearrangement joins TRBV30 to TRBJ1-5, with D perhaps TRBD1 (5 bases). Trimming pared 0 bases from V and 9 bases from J, leaving 15 bases between. This CDR3 is built from 14 residues. Germline assignment: CDR1 GTSNPN and CDR2 SVGIG (reference sequence). DNA of the CDR3: TGTGCCTGGAGTGTTGGGGGGGGGAGGACGCCCCAGCATTTT. Protein sequence: CAWSVGGGRTPQHF.

This sequence joins TRBV27 and TRBJ1-3; 7 nucleotides match TRBD1. Germline lookup yields CDR1 MNHEY and CDR2 SMNVEV (reference sequence). The CDR3 runs to 13 residues. V lost 9 bases to trimming and J lost 2 bases; unmatched junction nucleotides: 4. CDR3 sequence (DNA): TGTGCCAGTAGACAGGGAGCTGGAAACACCATATATTTT. Translated: CASRQGAGNTIYF.

The chain couples TRBV7-2 to TRBJ1-2, with D unclear. The CDR3 runs to 13 residues. In germline, CDR1 is SGHTA, CDR2 FQGNSA. Deletions cut 1 base from V and 5 bases from J, with 8 bases between. The CDR3 loop reads CASSLEGRYGYTF. CDR3 coding DNA: TGTGCCAGCAGCTTAGAGGGAAGGTATGGCTACACCTTC.

The V and J genes are TRBV9 and TRBJ2-7; 11 positions match TRBD1. Trimming cost V 4 bases and J 2 bases; bases outside gene matches: 5. Per the germline V gene, CDR1 is SGDLS and CDR2 is YYNGEE. There are 15 residues in the CDR3. The CDR3 region is CASSWGTGGAYEQYF. CDR3 nucleotide sequence: TGTGCCAGCAGCTGGGGGACAGGGGGTGCCTACGAGCAGTACTTC.

The rearrangement uses TRBV30 and TRBJ1-2, with TRBD1 identical over 8 bases. Per the germline V gene, CDR1 is GTSNPN and CDR2 is SVGIG (reference sequence). CDR3 length equals 14 residues. CDR3 coding DNA: TGTGCTGGAAATATTTTCGGACAGGGTAAGGGCTACACCTTC. Its protein product is CAGNIFGQGKGYTF.

The J gene is TRBJ2-7, the V gene TRBV28, with D possibly being TRBD1 or TRBD2 (6 bases each). Germline-derived CDR1 and CDR2 are MDHEN and SYDVKM. CDR3 size: 14 residues. Trimming removed 6 bases from V and 1 base from J, with 13 bases in between. CDR3 protein: CASRSGGLSYEQYF. The CDR3 nucleotides read TGTGCCAGCAGATCCGGGGGCCTATCCTACGAGCAGTACTTC.

This clone has more than one count but fewer than ten. The CDR3 DNA reads as TGTGCCAGCAGCTTGGGCAGATTATCGGAGACCCAGTACTTC. Translated, it gives CASSLGRLSETQYF. The chain carries TRBV13 and TRBJ2-5; no clear D gene. There are 14 residues in the CDR3. With 3 bases removed from V and 5 bases from J, the gap between germline ends came to 13 bases. In germline, CDR1 is PRHDT, CDR2 FYEKMQ (reference sequence).

The chain has TRBV5-1 and TRBJ1-4; D is uncertain. The V gene lost 4 bases and the J gene lost 0 bases, with 10 bases spanning the gap. The CDR3 is 15 amino acids. CDR1 is SGHRS and CDR2 is YFSETQ in the germline V gene. The CDR3 coding sequence is TGCGCCAGCAGCCGAAATGGGGCAACTAATGAAAAACTGTTTTTT. Translation: CASSRNGATNEKLFF.

The chain uses TRBV5-6 and TRBJ2-2; 10 bases are a match to TRBD1. The CDR3 is made up of 16 amino acids. The V segment lost 3 bases and the J segment 4 bases; nucleotides outside the gene matches: 6. The germline gives CDR1 SGHDT, CDR2 YYEEEE. CDR3 in amino acids: CASSYRDRGRTGELFF. Written as DNA, the CDR3 is TGTGCCAGCAGCTACCGGGACAGGGGTCGCACCGGGGAGCTGTTTTTT.

The chain combines TRBV18 with TRBJ2-5; 8 nucleotides agree with TRBD1. This CDR3 contains 14 residues. CDR1 KGHSH and CDR2 LQKENI come from the germline V gene. V lost 5 bases, J lost 5 bases, and 7 bases stayed unmatched. The CDR3 region is CASSSRTGYETQYF. CDR3 bases: TGTGCCAGCTCATCTCGGACAGGGTACGAGACCCAGTACTTC.

This chain joins TRBV5-5 and TRBJ1-6; D unresolved. The CDR3 is 15 amino acids. V gave up 4 bases and J gave up 7 bases, with 15 bases separating them. Germline CDR1 SGHKS, CDR2 YYEKEE (reference sequence). The CDR3: CASSTPGGKNSPLHF. In DNA, the CDR3 is TGTGCCAGCAGCACCCCAGGAGGTAAAAATTCACCCCTCCACTTT.

This clone was picked up a small number of times. The V call is TRBV18, the J call TRBJ1-1, with TRBD1 identical over 7 bases. Germline V gene sequence: CDR1 KGHSH, CDR2 LQKENI. The junction had 4 bases not matched to a gene; V was cut back by 4 bases and J by 8 bases. The CDR3 sequence is 12 residues long. The CDR3 bases are TGTGCCAGCTCACGCCCACAGGGGGAAGCTTTCTTT. Translated, it gives CASSRPQGEAFF. The whole variable domain, remainder taken from reference TRBV18 and TRBJ1-1, is NAGVMQNPRHLVRRRGQEARLRCSPMKGHSHVYWYRQLPEEGLKFMVYLQKENIIDESGMPKERFSAEFPKEGPSILRIQQVVRGDSAAYFCASSRPQGEAFFGQGTRLTVV.

The genes are TRBV7-2 and TRBJ2-7; D is tentatively TRBD1 or TRBD2 (5 bases each). Germline V CDR1 and CDR2: SGHTA, FQGNSA. The CDR3 extends over 14 amino acids. Between the trimmed V and J ends, which lost 1 base and 2 bases, there was a span of 9 bases. The CDR3 region has the DNA TGTGCCAGCAGCTTAGGGGACCGGACCTACGAGCAGTACTTC. Residues: CASSLGDRTYEQYF.

V and J are TRBV18 and TRBJ1-1; 9 bases agree with TRBD1. Germline loops: CDR1 KGHSH, CDR2 LQKENI. V was clipped by 3 bases and J by 2 bases; unmatched bases: 4. The CDR3 has 15 amino acids. CDR3 region: CASSPSGQGNTEAFF. The CDR3 DNA follows: TGTGCCAGCTCACCCTCGGGACAGGGCAACACTGAAGCTTTCTTT.

The chain couples TRBV29-1 to TRBJ1-2; TRBD1 might be the D (6 bases). V lost 7 bases, J lost 8 bases, and 17 bases lay in between. Germline V gene data show CDR1 as SQVTM and CDR2 as ANQGSEA. This CDR3 is built from 12 residues. In nucleotides, the CDR3 is TGCAGCGCCCAACAGGGTATAGGAGGCTACACCTTC. This sequence encodes CSAQQGIGGYTF.

This chain joins TRBV28 and TRBJ2-1; 8 bases agree with TRBD2. From germline, CDR1 is MDHEN and CDR2 SYDVKM. The CDR3 is 16 residues long. Unmatched junction bases numbered 7, after V lost 2 bases and J lost 4 bases. CDR3 residues: CASSLGTGGGYNEQFF. The CDR3 DNA reads TGTGCCAGCAGTTTAGGAACCGGGGGGGGATACAATGAGCAGTTCTTC.

V is TRBV4-3 and J is TRBJ2-3; D is unresolved. V gave up 3 bases and J gave up 0 bases, with 4 bases separating them. Germline V gene sequence: CDR1 LGHNA, CDR2 YSLEER. The CDR3 sequence is 13 residues long. The CDR3 protein is CASSQASTDTQYF. In DNA form, the CDR3 reads TGCGCCAGCAGCCAGGCAAGCACAGATACGCAGTATTTT.

J is TRBJ1-2 and V is TRBV14; tentatively, D is TRBD1 (5 bases). V lost 2 bases to trimming and J lost 7 bases, with 14 bases between them. This CDR3 is built from 14 residues. CDR1 SGHDN and CDR2 FVKESK come from the germline V gene. DNA of the CDR3: TGTGCCAGCAGCCAAACCTGGGGCGCAGGTGGCTACACCTTC. This sequence encodes CASSQTWGAGGYTF.

The J gene is TRBJ2-3, the V gene TRBV10-3; TRBD2 might be the D (7 bases). The CDR3 extends over 11 amino acids. V dropped 4 bases and J dropped 11 bases, with 10 bases sitting between them. Germline CDR1 ENHRY, CDR2 SYGVKD. CDR3 nucleotide sequence: TGTGCCATCAGTGGGGGGGGACAGCAGTATTTT. Residues: CAISGGGQQYF.

The genes are TRBV6-1 and TRBJ2-3; no clear D. The germline gives CDR1 MNHNS, CDR2 SASEGT. Trimming removed 3 bases from V and 8 bases from J, with 9 bases in between. CDR3 length: 12 residues. The CDR3 here is CASSEKFGTQYF. CDR3 DNA sequence: TGTGCCAGCAGTGAGAAATTCGGTACGCAGTATTTT.

This clone has only one observation. The chain combines TRBV28 with TRBJ2-2; D is perhaps TRBD2 (5 bases). Germline V gene sequence: CDR1 MDHEN, CDR2 SYDVKM. The CDR3 is 13 residues long. Between the trimmed V and J ends, which lost 5 bases and 5 bases, there was a span of 9 bases. CDR3 DNA sequence: TGTGCCAGCAGTATCAGGAGGACCGGGGAGCTGTTTTTT. Its protein is CASSIRRTGELFF.

The chain carries TRBV5-1 and TRBJ1-1; TRBD1 might be the D (6 bases). Deletions cut 4 bases from V and 2 bases from J, with 15 bases between. The CDR3 covers 15 residues. CDR1 and CDR2 (germline): SGHRS, YFSETQ. The chain's CDR3 is CASSPGGGRNTEAFF. CDR3 coding DNA: TGCGCCAGCAGCCCGGGGGGCGGGAGAAACACTGAAGCTTTCTTT. The full variable domain, its missing parts supplied by reference TRBV5-1 and TRBJ1-1, is KAGVTQTPRYLIKTRGQQVTLSCSPISGHRSVSWYQQTPGQGLQFLFEYFSETQRNKGNFPGRFSGRQFSNSRSEMNVSTLELGDSALYLCASSPGGGRNTEAFFGQGTRLTVV.

The V call is TRBV4-3, the J call TRBJ2-1; D is unresolved. Germline V gene lookup returns CDR1 LGHNA and CDR2 YSLEER. There are 18 residues in the CDR3. V lost 0 bases to trimming and J lost 0 bases, with 15 bases between them. DNA of the CDR3: TGCGCCAGCAGCCAAGATGCCCGGACCGCTAGCTCCTACAATGAGCAGTTCTTC. Its protein is CASSQDARTASSYNEQFF.

The chain combines TRBV9 with TRBJ2-3; 10 bases map to TRBD2. The CDR3 contains 17 residues. Trimming took 0 bases from V and 4 from J; bases not matched to a gene: 8. Germline V gives CDR1 SGDLS, CDR2 YYNGEE. CDR3 sequence: CASSVVPSGRGADTQYF. The CDR3 bases are TGTGCCAGCAGCGTAGTCCCTAGCGGGAGAGGAGCAGATACGCAGTATTTT.

The gene calls are TRBV5-1 and TRBJ1-2; D perhaps matches TRBD1 (6 bases). The V end was cut by 5 bases, the J end by 2 bases, with 16 bases between. This CDR3 has 15 residues. CDR1 is SGHRS and CDR2 is YFSETQ in the germline V gene. CDR3 sequence (DNA): TGCGCCAGCAGTCTTTCGGGACACCCAAACTATGGCTACACCTTC. This encodes CASSLSGHPNYGYTF. The whole variable domain, filled in from reference TRBV5-1 and TRBJ1-2, reads KAGVTQTPRYLIKTRGQQVTLSCSPISGHRSVSWYQQTPGQGLQFLFEYFSETQRNKGNFPGRFSGRQFSNSRSEMNVSTLELGDSALYLCASSLSGHPNYGYTFGSGTRLTVV.

This clone has just one count. This CDR3 reads CASSIGGEGVTGELFF. CDR3 bases: TGTGCCAGTAGTATTGGAGGGGAAGGGGTCACCGGGGAGCTGTTTTTT. The chain employs TRBV19 and TRBJ2-2, with a possible D match to TRBD2 (6 bases). V lost 3 bases to trimming and J lost 4 bases, with 15 bases between them. Germline loops: CDR1 LNHDA, CDR2 SQIVND (reference sequence). There are 16 residues in the CDR3.

The rearrangement uses TRBV7-4 and TRBJ2-3; 12 bases map to TRBD2. Germline lookup yields CDR1 SGHVT and CDR2 SQSDAQ. The V segment lost 1 base and the J segment 5 bases; nucleotides outside the gene matches: 10. The CDR3 runs to 18 residues. Here the CDR3 DNA reads TGTGCCAGCAGCTTAGTTAGGCTAGCGGGAGGGCGGGGAGATACGCAGTATTTT. Amino acids: CASSLVRLAGGRGDTQYF.

The chain joins TRBV18 to TRBJ2-5, with 7 positions matching TRBD2. The DNA matches TRBJ2-7 better at its end, which makes the J call doubtful. Germline loops: CDR1 KGHSH, CDR2 LQKENI. The CDR3 length is 14 residues. In nucleotides, the CDR3 is TGTGCCAGCTCACCGGGACTAAATACCTACGAGCAGTACTTC. Residues: CASSPGLNTYEQYF.

The chain carries TRBV4-3 and TRBJ2-1; TRBD2 matches at 8 bases. The CDR3 has 16 amino acids. Germline loops: CDR1 LGHNA, CDR2 YSLEER. Germline trimming cut 4 bases from V and 0 bases from J; bases unmatched to any gene: 5. The CDR3 here is CASSRELAASYNEQFF. The CDR3 nucleotides are TGCGCCAGCAGCCGGGAACTAGCGGCCTCCTACAATGAGCAGTTCTTC.

The genes are TRBV9 and TRBJ2-5; the match to TRBD2 covers 9 bases. Unmatched junction bases numbered 2, after V lost 2 bases and J lost 0 bases. This CDR3 region has 15 residues. Germline CDR1 and CDR2: SGDLS and YYNGEE. The CDR3 protein is CASSVQRGDQETQYF. Written as DNA, the CDR3 is TGTGCCAGCAGCGTGCAGCGGGGGGACCAAGAGACCCAGTACTTC.